This T cell receptor (beta chain) was captured in a study of blood T cell repertoires in COVID-19. The overall study: Spain, Italy and the United States supplied samples that represented acute and convalescent COVID-19.

Trimming took 5 bases from V and 4 from J; bases not matched to a gene: 12. The CDR3 is 16 residues long. CDR1 is MNHNY and CDR2 is SVGAGI in the germline V gene (reference sequence). Enrolled during active infection, Seattle patients were then followed longitudinally. Under the authors' procedure: How many nucleated cells were present was estimated from reference gene primer amplification. Method: immunoSEQ multiplex PCR; TCRdb's copy keeps in-frame clones and lacks some. That table gives V, J and clone size, and the DNA gave D and trimming. The profile covers about 170,000 clones, with roughly nine tenths appearing a single time and 10% to 11% taken by the ten largest.

This TCR derives from a woman in her fifties or sixties with COVID-19, enrolled during active disease. This chain links TRBV6-6 with TRBJ1-2; 8 bases are shared with TRBD1. The material sequenced was peripheral blood. The CDR3 is CASSDLRQGTSYGYTF. The CDR3 region has the DNA TGTGCCAGCAGTGACTTACGACAGGGGACGTCCTATGGCTACACCTTC.